Listed below are T cell receptor beta chains from one sample, sequenced in a study of blood T cell repertoires in COVID-19. Only in-frame clones appear in the TCRdb table, and some are missing; sequencing was by immunoSEQ multiplex PCR. The table shows roughly 300,000 clones, with approximately 89% occurring only once. The specimen was PBMCs or T cells enriched from blood (not recorded which). These receptors all stem from a woman in her thirties who had recovered from COVID-19. The CDR3 runs from the conserved cysteine through the conserved F or W. Each record gives: CDR3 DNA, CDR3 protein, V gene, D gene, clone size, J gene. D genes are given only for firm matches. Size values are once, few and many counts, or a class for expanded clones, and some rows have none.

CDR3nt: TGTGCCACCAGAAGGGGGACAACCCCTGCCTACGAGCAGTACTTC
CDR3aa: CATRRGTTPAYEQYF
v_gene: TRBV15
d_gene: -
abundance: -
j_gene: TRBJ2-7

CDR3nt: TGTGCCAGCACGCGACAGGGCGGAAACACCATATATTTT
CDR3aa: CASTRQGGNTIYF
v_gene: TRBV7-9
d_gene: TRBD1
abundance: -
j_gene: TRBJ1-3

CDR3nt: TGTGCCAGCAGTCATTCCTACGAGCAGTACTTC
CDR3aa: CASSHSYEQYF
v_gene: TRBV6-2/TRBV6-3
d_gene: -
abundance: -
j_gene: TRBJ2-7

CDR3nt: TGTGCCAGCAGTTACGAAGCGGGCTCCTACGAGCAGTACTTC
CDR3aa: CASSYEAGSYEQYF
v_gene: TRBV6-5
d_gene: -
abundance: once
j_gene: TRBJ2-7

CDR3nt: TGTGCCAGCAGTCCCGACAAAGGGAGGGACGAGCAGTACTTC
CDR3aa: CASSPDKGRDEQYF
v_gene: TRBV28
d_gene: TRBD2
abundance: -
j_gene: TRBJ2-7

CDR3nt: TGTGCCAGCAGCCCCGTCACCGGGGAGCTGTTTTTT
CDR3aa: CASSPVTGELFF
v_gene: TRBV5-4
d_gene: -
abundance: -
j_gene: TRBJ2-2

CDR3nt: TGTGCCAGCAGTGGAGAACAGGGCGGTATCAACGGCTACACCTTC
CDR3aa: CASSGEQGGINGYTF
v_gene: TRBV7-6
d_gene: -
abundance: -
j_gene: TRBJ1-2

CDR3nt: TGTGCCAGCAGTCTGACAGGGAGAAGGAGTTCACCCCTCCACTTT
CDR3aa: CASSLTGRRSSPLHF
v_gene: TRBV6-5
d_gene: TRBD1
abundance: -
j_gene: TRBJ1-6

CDR3nt: TGTGCCAGCAGCTTCAGACAGGAAGGCTACACCTTC
CDR3aa: CASSFRQEGYTF
v_gene: TRBV6-2/TRBV6-3
d_gene: -
abundance: -
j_gene: TRBJ1-2

CDR3nt: TGTGCCAGCAGTTTCAATGGGGACAGGGGGTATGGCTACACCTTC
CDR3aa: CASSFNGDRGYGYTF
v_gene: TRBV27
d_gene: TRBD1
abundance: -
j_gene: TRBJ1-2

CDR3nt: TGTGCCAGCAGCGTAGGCGCGGCGGATGACGGTTTCTTT
CDR3aa: CASSVGAADDGFF
v_gene: TRBV9
d_gene: -
abundance: few
j_gene: TRBJ1-1

CDR3nt: TGTGCCAGCAGCGAAACCTCCGGGACAGGGTTGGAAAAACTGTTTTTT
CDR3aa: CASSETSGTGLEKLFF
v_gene: TRBV7-6
d_gene: TRBD1
abundance: -
j_gene: TRBJ1-4

CDR3nt: TGCGCCAGCAGCCAAGACCCCAAGCTAGCCTGGACCGGGGAGCTGTTTTTT
CDR3aa: CASSQDPKLAWTGELFF
v_gene: TRBV4-3
d_gene: -
abundance: -
j_gene: TRBJ2-2

CDR3nt: TGTGCCAGTCCCCCCCCCAAGGGCCCAGGAGGGACAGGGGTTGTGGAGACCCAGTACTTC
CDR3aa: CASPPPKGPGGTGVVETQYF
v_gene: TRBV19
d_gene: TRBD1
abundance: -
j_gene: TRBJ2-5

CDR3nt: TGTGCCAGCAGTCTGTTACAGGGGGCAGATACGCAGTATTTT
CDR3aa: CASSLLQGADTQYF
v_gene: TRBV25-1
d_gene: TRBD1
abundance: -
j_gene: TRBJ2-3

CDR3nt: TGTGCCAGCAGCTTGGGACTCGTCAATTCACCCCTCCACTTT
CDR3aa: CASSLGLVNSPLHF
v_gene: TRBV27
d_gene: -
abundance: -
j_gene: TRBJ1-6

CDR3nt: TGTGCCAGCAGCTTAGTACAGTTACCAACCGGGGAGCTGTTTTTT
CDR3aa: CASSLVQLPTGELFF
v_gene: TRBV11-2
d_gene: -
abundance: -
j_gene: TRBJ2-2

CDR3nt: TGTGCCAGCAGCCCTGATTGGGGGAGGGGTGACTATGGCTACACCTTC
CDR3aa: CASSPDWGRGDYGYTF
v_gene: TRBV3-1/TRBV3-2
d_gene: -
abundance: few
j_gene: TRBJ1-2

CDR3nt: TGCGCCAGCAGCTTGTCCAGCGGGGGGGCCGCAGATACGCAGTATTTT
CDR3aa: CASSLSSGGAADTQYF
v_gene: TRBV5-1
d_gene: TRBD2
abundance: -
j_gene: TRBJ2-3

CDR3nt: TGTGCCAGCAGTTATCGGATGGGACGGGAGGGAGATACGCAGTATTTT
CDR3aa: CASSYRMGREGDTQYF
v_gene: TRBV2
d_gene: TRBD2
abundance: -
j_gene: TRBJ2-3

CDR3nt: TGTGCCACCAGTGCCGACCCGGGGGTGGACAGGGGCCTAGCGGGGGCCACCTACAATGAGCAGTTCTTC
CDR3aa: CATSADPGVDRGLAGATYNEQFF
v_gene: TRBV24-1
d_gene: -
abundance: -
j_gene: TRBJ2-1

CDR3nt: TGTGCCAGCAGCGGGGAACCGAACACTGAAGCTTTCTTT
CDR3aa: CASSGEPNTEAFF
v_gene: TRBV6-4
d_gene: -
abundance: few
j_gene: TRBJ1-1

CDR3nt: TGTGCCAGTAGTATAGAATTTATACGGGGGCGCGGGGGAGCTTTCTTT
CDR3aa: CASSIEFIRGRGGAFF
v_gene: TRBV19
d_gene: -
abundance: -
j_gene: TRBJ1-1

CDR3nt: TGTGCCACCAGGAGGGACAGTGGAAACACCATATATTTT
CDR3aa: CATRRDSGNTIYF
v_gene: TRBV15
d_gene: TRBD1
abundance: -
j_gene: TRBJ1-3

CDR3nt: TGTGCCAGCAGCTCAACATCGAGGGGGACTGAAGCTTTCTTT
CDR3aa: CASSSTSRGTEAFF
v_gene: TRBV7-2
d_gene: -
abundance: -
j_gene: TRBJ1-1

CDR3nt: TGTGCCAGTGCGGGAAGGATGACAGGGTATTCACCCCTCCACTTT
CDR3aa: CASAGRMTGYSPLHF
v_gene: TRBV19
d_gene: TRBD1
abundance: -
j_gene: TRBJ1-6

CDR3nt: TGTGCCAGCAGTGATTGGGGGCGTGGAGGAGTGGGACGAGAGACCCAGTACTTC
CDR3aa: CASSDWGRGGVGRETQYF
v_gene: TRBV6-1
d_gene: -
abundance: -
j_gene: TRBJ2-5

CDR3nt: TGTGCCACCAGCAGAGATATTAGCGGAGAGACCCAGTACTTC
CDR3aa: CATSRDISGETQYF
v_gene: TRBV15
d_gene: -
abundance: -
j_gene: TRBJ2-5

CDR3nt: TGTGCCAGCAGACCCGACAGGACCTATGGCTACACCTTC
CDR3aa: CASRPDRTYGYTF
v_gene: TRBV5-6
d_gene: -
abundance: -
j_gene: TRBJ1-2

CDR3nt: TGTGCCAGCAGCCGACAGGTTTTCACGGATGCTTTCTTT
CDR3aa: CASSRQVFTDAFF
v_gene: TRBV5-6
d_gene: -
abundance: once
j_gene: TRBJ1-1

CDR3nt: TGTGCCAGCAGCTTAGTAGGAGGGAACACTGAAGCTTTCTTT
CDR3aa: CASSLVGGNTEAFF
v_gene: TRBV7-3
d_gene: -
abundance: -
j_gene: TRBJ1-1

CDR3nt: TGTGCCAGCAGCCGTCCCGGGACAGCCTACGAGCAGTACTTC
CDR3aa: CASSRPGTAYEQYF
v_gene: TRBV6-5
d_gene: TRBD1
abundance: -
j_gene: TRBJ2-7

CDR3nt: TGTGCCAGCAGTTCGGCCGGGACAAAAACTTCCTACGAGCAGTACTTC
CDR3aa: CASSSAGTKTSYEQYF
v_gene: TRBV11-2
d_gene: -
abundance: -
j_gene: TRBJ2-7

CDR3nt: TGTGCCAGCAGCGTAGATCACAACTCCTACGAGCAGTACTTC
CDR3aa: CASSVDHNSYEQYF
v_gene: TRBV9
d_gene: -
abundance: -
j_gene: TRBJ2-7

CDR3nt: TGTGCCAGTAGAACTAAGACAGGGGATAGCAATCAGCCCCAGCATTTT
CDR3aa: CASRTKTGDSNQPQHF
v_gene: TRBV19
d_gene: TRBD1
abundance: many
j_gene: TRBJ1-5

CDR3nt: TGTGCCAGCAGCTTAGCCGGAACAGGGAATAGTGGCTACACCTTC
CDR3aa: CASSLAGTGNSGYTF
v_gene: TRBV7-9
d_gene: -
abundance: -
j_gene: TRBJ1-2

CDR3nt: TGTGCCAGCAGCGTAGCTGACAGGGGGAGGCCTAACTATGGCTACACCTTC
CDR3aa: CASSVADRGRPNYGYTF
v_gene: TRBV9
d_gene: TRBD1
abundance: -
j_gene: TRBJ1-2

CDR3nt: TGTGCCAGCAGCTTTCTTAGCACGGAGACCCAGTACTTC
CDR3aa: CASSFLSTETQYF
v_gene: TRBV11-1
d_gene: -
abundance: -
j_gene: TRBJ2-5

CDR3nt: TGTGCCACCTCGGACTCGTATACCGGGGAGCTGTTTTTT
CDR3aa: CATSDSYTGELFF
v_gene: TRBV24-1
d_gene: -
abundance: -
j_gene: TRBJ2-2

CDR3nt: TGTGCCAGCAGCTTCCCCGAGAGGGTCACTGAAGCTTTCTTT
CDR3aa: CASSFPERVTEAFF
v_gene: TRBV7-9
d_gene: -
abundance: -
j_gene: TRBJ1-1

CDR3nt: TGTGCCATCAGGGTTGACAGCTATGGCTACACCTTC
CDR3aa: CAIRVDSYGYTF
v_gene: TRBV10-3
d_gene: -
abundance: -
j_gene: TRBJ1-2

CDR3nt: TGTGCCAGCAGTTCAGGGAACTCTGGAAACACCATATATTTT
CDR3aa: CASSSGNSGNTIYF
v_gene: TRBV6-5
d_gene: -
abundance: -
j_gene: TRBJ1-3

CDR3nt: TGTGCCAGCAGCCGACTCAAAAGCGGGGGGCCATCTGGGAATGAGCAGTTCTTC
CDR3aa: CASSRLKSGGPSGNEQFF
v_gene: TRBV2
d_gene: TRBD2
abundance: -
j_gene: TRBJ2-1

CDR3nt: TGTGCCAGCAGCTTACCCCTGCTGGCCACTGAAGCTTTCTTT
CDR3aa: CASSLPLLATEAFF
v_gene: TRBV7-2
d_gene: -
abundance: -
j_gene: TRBJ1-1

CDR3nt: TGTGCCAGCAGCCAAGCGCCTCTACTACAGGGGGCCGGGGAGCTGTTTTTT
CDR3aa: CASSQAPLLQGAGELFF
v_gene: TRBV4-2
d_gene: TRBD1
abundance: -
j_gene: TRBJ2-2

CDR3nt: TGCAGCGTTGAACTAGGCCTAAACTATGGCTACACCTTC
CDR3aa: CSVELGLNYGYTF
v_gene: TRBV29-1
d_gene: -
abundance: -
j_gene: TRBJ1-2

CDR3nt: TGTGCCAGCAGCTCGAATACAGGGGGTGGGAAAGAGACCCAGTACTTC
CDR3aa: CASSSNTGGGKETQYF
v_gene: TRBV5-5
d_gene: TRBD1
abundance: -
j_gene: TRBJ2-5

CDR3nt: TGTGCCAGCAGTTTTCGCTATGGCTACACCTTC
CDR3aa: CASSFRYGYTF
v_gene: TRBV12-3/TRBV12-4
d_gene: -
abundance: -
j_gene: TRBJ1-2

CDR3nt: TGTGCCAGCAGCTACACCGGGACAGGGTTTCCAGATACGCAGTATTTT
CDR3aa: CASSYTGTGFPDTQYF
v_gene: TRBV11-2
d_gene: TRBD1
abundance: -
j_gene: TRBJ2-3

CDR3nt: TGCGCCAGCAGACCCCTTCCGACAGCTAATCAATATGGCTACACCTTC
CDR3aa: CASRPLPTANQYGYTF
v_gene: TRBV4-1
d_gene: -
abundance: -
j_gene: TRBJ1-2

CDR3nt: TGTGCCAGCAGCCAAAATGAGGACAGGCAGGCGGACACCATATATTTT
CDR3aa: CASSQNEDRQADTIYF
v_gene: TRBV3-1/TRBV3-2
d_gene: TRBD1
abundance: -
j_gene: TRBJ1-3

CDR3nt: TGTGCCAGCAGCGTAGACAGGGCCTCGTATGGCTACACCTTC
CDR3aa: CASSVDRASYGYTF
v_gene: TRBV2
d_gene: TRBD1
abundance: -
j_gene: TRBJ1-2

CDR3nt: TGTGCCTGGAGTGTACCCGGGTCTGGGGCCAACGTCCTGACTTTC
CDR3aa: CAWSVPGSGANVLTF
v_gene: TRBV30
d_gene: -
abundance: few
j_gene: TRBJ2-6

CDR3nt: TGTGCCAGCAGCTTCCCGGGGGGGCCAGACACCGGGGAGCTGTTTTTT
CDR3aa: CASSFPGGPDTGELFF
v_gene: TRBV7-9
d_gene: TRBD2
abundance: -
j_gene: TRBJ2-2

CDR3nt: TGTGCCAGCAGTTACGAGCTGACTAGCGGACAAGAGACCCAGTACTTC
CDR3aa: CASSYELTSGQETQYF
v_gene: TRBV6-6
d_gene: TRBD2
abundance: -
j_gene: TRBJ2-5

CDR3nt: TGTGCCACCAGCAGAGCAACCCTATACCAGAGTCCAGGCGACATTCAGTACTTC
CDR3aa: CATSRATLYQSPGDIQYF
v_gene: TRBV15
d_gene: -
abundance: -
j_gene: TRBJ2-4

CDR3nt: TGTGCCAGCAGTTTAGGAGGGACTAGCGGGACCCAGTACTTC
CDR3aa: CASSLGGTSGTQYF
v_gene: TRBV27
d_gene: TRBD2
abundance: -
j_gene: TRBJ2-5